The TCR beta chain described here comes from a study of blood T cells in healthy people across ages. Next came a second PCR, run for roughly 6 to 11 cycles, which used a sample-barcoded 5' primer along with a J-beta primer mix. The template-switch adaptor was a 5' adaptor with 12 random nucleotides. It tagged each cDNA molecule. TCRdb processed the 5' RACE reads anew with MiXCR; each CDR3 protein has one entry. The data contain about 1,800,000 distinct CDR3 sequences, roughly 27% of them seen just once; the ten biggest clones take up roughly 8%. Each sample had at least 6 million PBMCs isolated. Germline CDR1 MRHNA, CDR2 SNTAGT. V lost 7 bases and J lost 7; bases outside the gene matches: 6. This CDR3 spans 15 amino acids. Only a few counts were recorded for this clonotype.

The specimen was blood. This receptor was taken from a woman aged 25 to 39 in good health. The chain joins TRBV6-4 to TRBJ2-2, with TRBD2 matching 13 bases. Written as DNA, the CDR3 is TGTGCCAGCACCTTTAGGACTAGCGGGAGCGGGGAGCTGTTTTTT. This gives the protein CASTFRTSGSGELFF.